This T cell receptor (beta chain) is drawn from a study of blood T cell repertoires in COVID-19. Sequenced by immunoSEQ multiplex PCR; TCRdb stores in-frame clones only, minus some. In the table there are fewer than 250,000 clones, 87% of which are singletons. The CDR3 contains 15 residues. Germline V lookup: CDR1 MNHEY, CDR2 SMNVEV (reference sequence). V shed 6 bases and J 4 bases; nucleotides not matched to a gene: 7. Participants, about 18 to 89 years old, spanned around 25 US areas. Cohort placement rested on clinical history that participants reported themselves. The receptor's source is a woman aged 25 to 39 with acute COVID-19. The rearrangement links TRBV27 to TRBJ1-4; 8 bases fit TRBD1. Source material: PBMCs or T cells enriched from blood (not recorded which). The CDR3 DNA is TGTGCCAGCAGCCATCAGGGGGCGGGTAATGAAAAACTGTTTTTT. Translating it yields CASSHQGAGNEKLFF.